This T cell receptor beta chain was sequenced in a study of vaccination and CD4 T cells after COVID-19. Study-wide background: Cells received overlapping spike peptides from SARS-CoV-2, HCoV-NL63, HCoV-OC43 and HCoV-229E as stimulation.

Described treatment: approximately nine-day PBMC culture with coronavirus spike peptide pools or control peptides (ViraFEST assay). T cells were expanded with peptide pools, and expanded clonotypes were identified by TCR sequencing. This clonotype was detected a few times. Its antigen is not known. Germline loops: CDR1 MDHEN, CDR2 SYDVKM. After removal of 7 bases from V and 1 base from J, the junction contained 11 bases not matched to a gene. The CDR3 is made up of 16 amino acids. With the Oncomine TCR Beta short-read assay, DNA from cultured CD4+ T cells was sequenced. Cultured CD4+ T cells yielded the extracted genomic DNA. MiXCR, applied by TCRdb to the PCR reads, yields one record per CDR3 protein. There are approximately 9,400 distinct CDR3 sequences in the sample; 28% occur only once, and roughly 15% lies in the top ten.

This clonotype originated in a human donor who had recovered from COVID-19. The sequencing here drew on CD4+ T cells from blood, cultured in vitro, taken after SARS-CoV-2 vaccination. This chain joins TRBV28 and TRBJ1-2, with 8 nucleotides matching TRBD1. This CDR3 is CASTVGQGGGNYGYTF. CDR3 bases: TGTGCCAGCACCGTCGGACAGGGTGGGGGTAACTATGGCTACACCTTC.